The next 14 T cell receptor beta chains were all read from a single sample in a study of blood T cell repertoires in COVID-19. Profiling relied on immunoSEQ multiplex PCR, and the TCRdb table lists in-frame clones only, not all of them. The sample has just over 250,000 clones, 75% to 90% seen once; the top ten hold approximately 10%. Sequencing input: peripheral blood. The origin of the receptors is a woman between 65 and 79 years old with COVID-19, enrolled during active disease.

The chain employs TRBV2 and TRBJ1-3; TRBD1 might be the D (6 bases). In germline, CDR1 is SNHLY, CDR2 FYNNEI. Deletions cut 6 bases from V and 2 bases from J, with 17 bases between. The CDR3 spans 16 residues. The CDR3 spells CASSGTRQSPGNTIYF. Written as DNA, the CDR3 is TGTGCCAGCAGCGGGACAAGACAGTCTCCTGGAAACACCATATATTTT.

The V call is TRBV30, the J call TRBJ1-5; D gene uncertain. The germline V and J ends were trimmed by 2 bases and 7 bases, with 12 bases remaining between them. There are 13 residues in the CDR3. CDR1 is GTSNPN, CDR2 SVGIG, per germline (reference sequence). The DNA for the CDR3 is TGTGCCTGGAGTTCCCGGGAGAACCAGCCCCAGCATTTT. The encoded protein is CAWSSRENQPQHF.

The V gene is TRBV7-9, the J gene TRBJ1-2; 7 bases fit TRBD1. Trimming cost V 5 bases and J 7 bases; bases outside gene matches: 7. In germline, CDR1 is SEHNR, CDR2 FQNEAQ (reference sequence). There are 13 residues in the CDR3. The CDR3 DNA is TGTGCCAGCAGCGTTAATCAGGGGGGTGGCTACACCTTC. It specifies CASSVNQGGGYTF.

This clone has only a few counts. The genes are TRBV7-3 and TRBJ2-7; the D gene is possibly TRBD1 (5 bases). Germline assignment: CDR1 SGHTA and CDR2 FQGTGA. The CDR3 contains 13 residues. V was clipped by 4 bases and J by 4 bases, with 11 bases between them. The CDR3 bases are TGTGCCAGCAGCTACGGACAAGAGTACGAGCAGTACTTC. It translates to CASSYGQEYEQYF.

This clone has only a few counts. This chain uses TRBV11-2 with TRBJ2-3, with no clear D. The CDR3 contains 16 residues. Per the germline V gene, CDR1 is SGHAT and CDR2 is FQNNGV. V lost 1 base and J lost 7, with 18 bases in between. The DNA of the CDR3 is TGTGCCAGCAGCTTAGGAGGCGGCCCAACTTCTCATACGCAGTATTTT. Amino acid sequence: CASSLGGGPTSHTQYF.

The gene calls are TRBV6-2 or TRBV6-3 and TRBJ2-7, with D perhaps TRBD2 (6 bases). Germline V gene lookup returns CDR1 MNHEY and CDR2 SVGEGT. Trimming stripped 4 bases from V and 0 bases from J, with 13 bases between. The CDR3 sequence is 15 residues long. Here the CDR3 DNA reads TGTGCCAGCAGTTTGGAGGGATTACCCTCCTACGAGCAGTACTTC. It translates to CASSLEGLPSYEQYF.

The rearrangement joins TRBV7-9 to TRBJ2-6; weak D call: TRBD2 (5 bases). From germline, CDR1 is SEHNR and CDR2 FQNEAQ (reference sequence). V shed 5 bases and J shed 0 bases, with 5 bases lying between them. The CDR3 spans 14 residues. DNA of the CDR3: TGTGCCAGCAGCCGGGGCTCTGGGGCCAACGTCCTGACTTTC. Encoded protein: CASSRGSGANVLTF.

V gene TRBV3-1 (or the pseudogene TRBV3-2) combines with J gene TRBJ1-2, with D uncertain. The CDR3 has 12 residues. V was clipped by 3 bases and J by 8 bases, with 10 bases between them. CDR1 and CDR2 (germline): LGHDT, YNNKEL (reference sequence). This CDR3 is CASSQLSRGYTF. CDR3 DNA sequence: TGTGCCAGCAGCCAGTTAAGCCGGGGCTACACCTTC.

The chain has TRBV30 and TRBJ1-6, with a possible D match to TRBD1 (5 bases). The CDR3 contains 13 residues. Trimming took 3 bases from V and 5 from J, leaving 8 bases between them. Germline CDR1 and CDR2: GTSNPN and SVGIG (reference sequence). CDR3 in DNA: TGTGCCTGGAGGCGGGGCCATAATTCACCCCTCCACTTT. Protein: CAWRRGHNSPLHF.

The rearrangement joins TRBV5-1 to TRBJ2-1; 16 bases line up with TRBD2. The length of the CDR3 is 16 residues. Germline V gene data show CDR1 as SGHRS and CDR2 as YFSETQ. The J segment lost 5 bases and the V segment lost 4 bases, leaving 3 bases of the junction unmatched. This CDR3 reads CASSLGLAGGDNEQFF. The CDR3 DNA is TGCGCCAGCAGCCTGGGACTAGCGGGAGGGGACAATGAGCAGTTCTTC.

This chain uses TRBV9 with TRBJ1-3, with D unclear. Germline CDR1 reads SGDLS; CDR2 reads YYNGEE. The CDR3 length is 15 residues. The V end was cut by 0 bases, the J end by 0 bases, with 7 bases between. The CDR3 DNA is TGTGCCAGCAGCGTAGACAATCACTCTGGAAACACCATATATTTT. The encoded protein is CASSVDNHSGNTIYF.

V usage is TRBV19 and J usage is TRBJ1-1, with D possibly matching TRBD1 (5 bases). This CDR3 region has 16 residues. The germline gives CDR1 LNHDA, CDR2 SQIVND (reference sequence). V lost 5 bases to trimming and J lost 0 bases, with 16 bases between them. The DNA of the CDR3 is TGTGCCAGTAGTCTCCTAGGGGCAATTATGAACACTGAAGCTTTCTTT. Its protein is CASSLLGAIMNTEAFF.

V and J are TRBV10-1 and TRBJ2-6; 10 bases align to TRBD1. V lost 4 bases and J lost 0; bases outside the gene matches: 24. Germline values: CDR1 WNHNN, CDR2 SYGVQD (reference sequence). This CDR3 is 24 amino acids long. The CDR3 loop reads CASSGNSGTGAAAAKNSGANVLTF. CDR3 nucleotides: TGCGCCAGCAGTGGAAACTCCGGGACAGGGGCAGCGGCGGCCAAAAACTCTGGGGCCAACGTCCTGACTTTC.

As for this clone: Sequence at one end of the junction differs from germline and may be a read error. V gene TRBV23-1 combines with J gene TRBJ2-1; D gene unclear. TRBV23-1 is assigned to the ORF class and has an uncertain function. The CDR3 totals 11 residues. The CDR3 spells CPCGLYNEQFF. In DNA form, the CDR3 reads TGTCCGTGCGGCCTTTACAATGAGCAGTTCTTC.